This T cell receptor (beta chain) stems from a study of blood T cell repertoires in COVID-19. Study details: Sites across the United States, Italy and Spain contributed samples from acute and convalescent COVID-19. T cells, B-cell-depleted T cells, or PBMCs supplied cDNA or gDNA.

In the authors' methods: Reference gene primer amplification gave nucleated cell count estimates. Assay: immunoSEQ multiplex PCR; the TCRdb copy retains only in-frame clones and omits some. V and J calls and clone size follow that table, whereas D and trimming were derived from the DNA. Of 90,000 to 120,000 clones listed, 80% to 85% were seen once; the top ten hold more than 4%. The sequence was collected from a human donor in a cohort sampled during active COVID-19. Sequenced input: peripheral blood.

The CDR3 DNA sequence: TGTGCCAGCAGTTACTCCCTTGGCTACACCTTC. The encoded protein is CASSYSLGYTF. The V call is TRBV6-2 or TRBV6-3, the J call TRBJ1-2, with unresolved D. This CDR3 has 11 amino acids. Trimming shortened V by 0 bases and J by 7 bases, and 3 bases separated the two germline ends. Germline CDR1 MNHEY, CDR2 SVGEGT.